This T cell receptor beta chain was profiled in a study of CD8+ T cells in alopecia areata. V lost 1 base and J lost 4, with 8 bases in between. CDR1 and CDR2 from the germline V gene are SEHNR and FQNEAQ (reference sequence). This CDR3 is 13 amino acids long. Study-wide results and caveats: Compared with normal scalp, lesional scalp had higher clonality and more expanded CD8+ clones. Mice gave a clearer picture of TCR sharing than patients did, possibly for HLA-related reasons.

Isolated RNA was reverse transcribed into cDNA used as the sequencing template. Using immunoSEQ multiplex PCR, the repertoire was profiled, and TCRdb retains in-frame clones only, with some absent. The sample lists fewer than 70,000 clones; about 44% were seen once. Comments on this clone: Its specificity is not known.

Separation by sorting yielded CD4+ and CD8+ T cells from PBMCs. This chain uses TRBV7-9 with TRBJ2-7; D gene uncertain. This sequence was found in a human donor with alopecia areata. Sequenced: NKG2D-low CD8+ T cells sorted from blood. The CDR3 is CASSLDLGYEQYF. The CDR3 coding sequence is TGTGCCAGCAGCTTAGATTTGGGGTACGAGCAGTACTTC.